The entry that follows covers one TCR beta chain sequence. Its antigen is still unknown. The data originate from a study of CD8 T cells in ankylosing spondylitis. Overall study findings and caveats: Previous work reported some of these motif variants in the synovial fluid and blood of reactive arthritis. Reportedly, disease-linked clones are significantly enriched in ankylosing spondylitis patients' matched synovial fluid. The disease-linked clones had a CD8+ phenotype and low blood frequencies.

CDR1 and CDR2 from the germline V gene are DFQATT and SNEGSKA (reference sequence). This CDR3 comprises 12 residues. Making use of molecular barcodes, quantitative 5'-RACE generated TCR beta libraries. TCRdb redid the calling of the 5' RACE reads with MiXCR, one entry per CDR3 protein. The sample lists 300,000 to 350,000 distinct CDR3 sequences; 20% to 25% were seen once. The sample was blood, either unsorted or a sorted T cell fraction (not recorded which). The TCR comes from a female donor with ankylosing spondylitis or in good health (not recorded which). The V gene is TRBV20-1, the J gene TRBJ2-5, with a weak D call TRBD2 (6 bases). CDR3 sequence reads: CSAPLGGKTQYF. The CDR3 coding sequence is TGCAGCGCACCGCTGGGAGGAAAGACCCAGTACTTC.